This entry features one T cell receptor beta chain sequence. These data originate in a study of blood T cell repertoires in COVID-19. Data came from immunoSEQ multiplex PCR; TCRdb stores just in-frame clones and leaves some out. The sample holds under 130,000 clones, around 81% seen once. The CDR3 contains 15 residues. Per germline, CDR1 MNHEY and CDR2 SVGAGI. With V trimmed by 6 bases and J by 8 bases, 7 bases remained unmatched. The sequenced sample was peripheral blood. This chain links TRBV6-5 with TRBJ2-1, with TRBD2 identical over 13 bases. This receptor was obtained from a man older than 75 with acute or convalescent COVID-19. The CDR3 DNA sequence: TGTGCCAGCAGCCCCGGACTAGCGGGAGTGGATGAGCAGTTCTTC. Its protein is CASSPGLAGVDEQFF.